These T cell receptor beta chains were read from a single sample in a study of OX40 agonist ivuxolimab in advanced cancers. TCRdb's copy holds only in-frame clones and misses some; the assay was immunoSEQ multiplex PCR. In the table there are fewer than 70,000 clones, more than 85% of which are singletons. Sequencing used CD4+ or CD8+ T cells sorted from blood, obtained in a trial of the OX40 agonist ivuxolimab. These receptors originate from an adult with an advanced solid tumor such as melanoma, head and neck, liver or kidney cancer. Both conserved end residues are part of each CDR3. Fields, in order: V gene, D gene, J gene, clone size, CDR3 protein, CDR3 DNA. D genes are given only for firm matches. Size tells how often a clone was seen (once, few, many) or the class of an expanded clone, and some rows leave it out.

v_gene: TRBV7-9
d_gene: .
j_gene: TRBJ1-1
abundance: once
CDR3aa: CASSSTDFEAFF
CDR3nt: TGTGCCAGCAGCTCGACGGACTTTGAAGCTTTCTTT

v_gene: TRBV27
d_gene: .
j_gene: TRBJ2-1
abundance: .
CDR3aa: CASSFTNYNEQFF
CDR3nt: TGTGCCAGCAGTTTCACCAACTACAATGAGCAGTTCTTC

v_gene: TRBV27
d_gene: .
j_gene: TRBJ1-5
abundance: .
CDR3aa: CASSLYGWSQPQHF
CDR3nt: TGTGCCAGCAGTTTATACGGCTGGAGTCAGCCCCAGCATTTT

v_gene: TRBV4-1
d_gene: .
j_gene: TRBJ2-3
abundance: once
CDR3aa: CASSQEEEEADTQYF
CDR3nt: TGCGCCAGCAGCCAAGAGGAAGAAGAGGCAGATACGCAGTATTTT

v_gene: TRBV5-1
d_gene: .
j_gene: TRBJ2-2
abundance: .
CDR3aa: CASSYDPSGELFF
CDR3nt: TGCGCCAGCAGCTACGACCCCTCCGGGGAGCTGTTTTTT

v_gene: TRBV6-1
d_gene: .
j_gene: TRBJ2-7
abundance: .
CDR3aa: CASSEGTSTDEQYF
CDR3nt: TGTGCCAGCAGTGAAGGCACCAGTACGGACGAGCAGTACTTC

v_gene: TRBV28
d_gene: .
j_gene: TRBJ1-2
abundance: .
CDR3aa: CASSSIPGTANYGYTF
CDR3nt: TGTGCCAGCAGTTCAATCCCCGGGACGGCTAACTATGGCTACACCTTC

v_gene: TRBV6-5
d_gene: .
j_gene: TRBJ2-7
abundance: .
CDR3aa: CASSYLWGSSYEQYF
CDR3nt: TGTGCCAGCAGTTACTTATGGGGCAGCTCCTACGAGCAGTACTTC

v_gene: TRBV7-9
d_gene: TRBD1
j_gene: TRBJ1-2
abundance: .
CDR3aa: CASSTQDRGALISYGYTF
CDR3nt: TGTGCCAGCAGCACGCAGGACAGGGGAGCTCTTATATCCTATGGCTACACCTTC

v_gene: TRBV6-6
d_gene: TRBD2
j_gene: TRBJ2-3
abundance: .
CDR3aa: CASSYASGQLGDTQYF
CDR3nt: TGTGCCAGCAGTTACGCTAGCGGCCAACTGGGGGATACGCAGTATTTT

v_gene: TRBV25-1
d_gene: TRBD2
j_gene: TRBJ2-5
abundance: .
CDR3aa: CASGGTSGRVEGETQYF
CDR3nt: TGTGCCAGCGGGGGGACTAGCGGGAGGGTAGAAGGAGAGACCCAGTACTTC

v_gene: TRBV7-2
d_gene: .
j_gene: TRBJ2-2
abundance: once
CDR3aa: CASSLVQEELFF
CDR3nt: TGTGCCAGCAGCTTAGTACAGGAGGAGCTGTTTTTT

v_gene: TRBV15
d_gene: .
j_gene: TRBJ2-3
abundance: .
CDR3aa: CATSSRWRGGTDTQYF
CDR3nt: TGTGCCACCAGCAGTAGGTGGCGGGGTGGGACAGATACGCAGTATTTT

v_gene: TRBV27
d_gene: .
j_gene: TRBJ1-2
abundance: .
CDR3aa: CASSLRTVGYGYTF
CDR3nt: TGTGCCAGCAGTTTAAGGACAGTCGGCTATGGCTACACCTTC

v_gene: TRBV5-1
d_gene: .
j_gene: TRBJ2-7
abundance: .
CDR3aa: CASSFGLAYEQYF
CDR3nt: TGCGCCAGCAGCTTCGGTCTTGCCTACGAGCAGTACTTC

v_gene: TRBV19
d_gene: .
j_gene: TRBJ1-5
abundance: few
CDR3aa: CASSIWDGSNQPQHF
CDR3nt: TGTGCCAGTAGTATTTGGGACGGTAGCAATCAGCCCCAGCATTTT

v_gene: TRBV19
d_gene: TRBD1
j_gene: TRBJ2-7
abundance: .
CDR3aa: CASSPGQGLAYEQYF
CDR3nt: TGTGCCAGTAGCCCGGGACAGGGGCTTGCCTACGAGCAGTACTTC

v_gene: TRBV5-1
d_gene: TRBD1
j_gene: TRBJ2-1
abundance: .
CDR3aa: CASSSTQGALGNEQFF
CDR3nt: TGCGCCAGCAGCTCGACCCAGGGGGCGTTAGGTAATGAGCAGTTCTTC

v_gene: TRBV4-2
d_gene: TRBD2
j_gene: TRBJ2-1
abundance: .
CDR3aa: CASSPETSGGSYNEQFF
CDR3nt: TGTGCCAGCAGCCCTGAGACTAGCGGGGGTTCCTACAATGAGCAGTTCTTC

v_gene: TRBV28
d_gene: .
j_gene: TRBJ2-1
abundance: .
CDR3aa: CASSLGPGDEQFF
CDR3nt: TGTGCCAGCAGTTTGGGGCCCGGGGATGAGCAGTTCTTC

v_gene: TRBV10-3
d_gene: TRBD1
j_gene: TRBJ2-7
abundance: .
CDR3aa: CAISESLGQGHEQYF
CDR3nt: TGTGCCATCAGTGAGTCCCTAGGACAGGGCCACGAGCAGTACTTC

v_gene: TRBV13
d_gene: .
j_gene: TRBJ1-3
abundance: .
CDR3aa: CASSGRPGGTGNTIYF
CDR3nt: TGTGCCAGCAGCGGCCGGCCCGGGGGAACTGGAAACACCATATATTTT

v_gene: TRBV2
d_gene: TRBD1
j_gene: TRBJ2-5
abundance: .
CDR3aa: CASSQMTMDREIQETQYF
CDR3nt: TGTGCCAGCAGTCAAATGACCATGGACAGGGAAATTCAAGAGACCCAGTACTTC

v_gene: TRBV7-9
d_gene: .
j_gene: TRBJ1-1
abundance: .
CDR3aa: CASSLGLRQGNTEAFF
CDR3nt: TGTGCCAGCAGCTTAGGGTTGAGGCAGGGGAACACTGAAGCTTTCTTT

v_gene: TRBV5-6
d_gene: .
j_gene: TRBJ2-7
abundance: .
CDR3aa: CASSLGRGWYEQYF
CDR3nt: TGTGCCAGCAGCTTGGGGCGGGGTTGGTACGAGCAGTACTTC

v_gene: TRBV7-9
d_gene: .
j_gene: TRBJ1-2
abundance: .
CDR3aa: CASSLRDGEESYGYTF
CDR3nt: TGTGCCAGCAGCCTGCGGGACGGGGAGGAAAGCTATGGCTACACCTTC

v_gene: TRBV10-1
d_gene: TRBD2
j_gene: TRBJ2-5
abundance: .
CDR3aa: CASSEGTSQEETQYF
CDR3nt: TGCGCCAGCAGTGAGGGGACTAGCCAGGAAGAGACCCAGTACTTC

v_gene: TRBV7-6
d_gene: .
j_gene: TRBJ2-5
abundance: .
CDR3aa: CASSQSWETQYF
CDR3nt: TGTGCCAGCAGCCAGTCCTGGGAGACCCAGTACTTC

v_gene: TRBV7-8
d_gene: .
j_gene: TRBJ2-5
abundance: once
CDR3aa: CASSLAPRILQETQYF
CDR3nt: TGTGCCAGCAGCTTAGCTCCTCGGATACTCCAAGAGACCCAGTACTTC

v_gene: TRBV4-1
d_gene: .
j_gene: TRBJ2-2
abundance: .
CDR3aa: CASSQETHTGELFF
CDR3nt: TGCGCCAGCAGCCAAGAGACGCACACCGGGGAGCTGTTTTTT

v_gene: TRBV10-3
d_gene: .
j_gene: TRBJ1-1
abundance: .
CDR3aa: CAISESYSMNTEAFF
CDR3nt: TGTGCCATCAGTGAGTCGTACAGCATGAACACTGAAGCTTTCTTT